The 21 T cell receptor beta chains in this list originate from one sample, sequenced in a study of shared clonotypes between healthy human individuals. This table comes from immunoSEQ multiplex PCR, and its TCRdb copy is limited to in-frame clones, with some not included. The sample shows more than 2,000,000 clones, over 90% of them seen only once. Sequencing was performed on naive CD4+ T cells from PBMCs. Indicated subset: CD45RA+ positively selected. These receptors came from a man younger than 35 in good health. Some clones in this sample may be carry-over from other donors' samples.

CDR3 sequence: CASSSRLAGGDNEQFF. DNA for the CDR3: TGTGCCAGCAGTTCCCGACTAGCGGGAGGGGACAATGAGCAGTTCTTC. The chain joins TRBV27 to TRBJ2-1, with TRBD2 matching over 14 bases. V lost 4 bases to trimming and J lost 5 bases; unmatched junction nucleotides: 4. Germline-derived CDR1 and CDR2 are MNHEY and SMNVEV (reference sequence). CDR3 length: 16 amino acids.

This clone occurred once. This rearrangement joins TRBV10-3 to TRBJ2-7; D is ambiguous. The V end lost 5 bases, the J end lost 0 bases, and 14 bases lay between the germline ends. The CDR3 is 15 residues long. Germline lookup yields CDR1 ENHRY and CDR2 SYGVKD. The CDR3 is CAISTPRTSSYEQYF. CDR3 in DNA: TGTGCCATCAGTACGCCAAGAACGAGCTCCTACGAGCAGTACTTC.

The rearrangement uses TRBV6-6 and TRBJ1-2; 12 bases map to TRBD1. After removal of 5 bases from V and 6 bases from J, the junction contained 7 bases not matched to a gene. CDR1 and CDR2 (germline): MNHNY, SVGAGI (reference sequence). The CDR3 has 15 amino acids. The CDR3 DNA follows: TGTGCCAGCAGTCCCCCCGGGACAGGGGGCAATGGCTACACCTTC. Protein sequence: CASSPPGTGGNGYTF.

V gene TRBV5-6 combines with J gene TRBJ1-2; tentatively, D is TRBD1 (6 bases). The CDR3 totals 14 residues. The ends were cut back, 2 bases at V and 6 bases at J, with 14 bases in the middle. Looked up from germline, CDR1 is SGHDT and CDR2 is YYEEEE. The CDR3 DNA reads as TGTGCCAGCAGCTTCGGACAGAGGGGGGATGGCTACACCTTC. Translation gives CASSFGQRGDGYTF. The full variable domain, its missing parts supplied by reference TRBV5-6 and TRBJ1-2, is DAGVTQSPTHLIKTRGQQVTLRCSPKSGHDTVSWYQQALGQGPQFIFQYYEEEERQRGNFPDRFSGHQFPNYSSELNVNALLLGDSALYLCASSFGQRGDGYTFGSGTRLTVV.

This clone occurred once. The V gene is TRBV27, the J gene TRBJ2-7, with 9 bases identical to TRBD2. V shed 6 bases, J shed 0 bases, and the junction held 6 bases outside the gene matches. This CDR3 is 15 amino acids long. CDR1 MNHEY and CDR2 SMNVEV come from the germline V gene (reference sequence). In DNA form, the CDR3 reads TGTGCCAGCAGGACGTTAGCGGGGGTCTCCTACGAGCAGTACTTC. It is translated as CASRTLAGVSYEQYF.

The rearrangement uses TRBV28 and TRBJ1-4, with 7 bases matching TRBD1. Unmatched junction bases numbered 7, after V lost 4 bases and J lost 8 bases. Germline V CDR1 and CDR2: MDHEN, SYDVKM. CDR3 length: 14 amino acids. Here the CDR3 reads CASSSRQGGEKLFF. The CDR3 coding sequence is TGTGCCAGCAGTTCCCGACAGGGCGGGGAAAAACTGTTTTTT.

The chain recombines TRBV7-2 with TRBJ2-7; D is unresolved. The CDR3 extends over 14 amino acids. Trimming left V 5 bases short and J 0 bases short, with 11 bases between. Germline V gene sequence: CDR1 SGHTA, CDR2 FQGNSA. The CDR3 protein is CASSLERVSYEQYF. The CDR3 nucleotides are TGTGCCAGCAGCCTCGAACGAGTCTCCTACGAGCAGTACTTC.

The chain recombines TRBV2 with TRBJ2-5, with TRBD2 as a possible D gene (7 bases). V dropped 2 bases and J dropped 1 base, with 11 bases sitting between them. From germline, CDR1 is SNHLY and CDR2 FYNNEI. The CDR3 contains 15 residues. CDR3 sequence (DNA): TGTGCCAGCAGTGAAAACGGGGGGCCCCAAGAGACCCAGTACTTC. The encoded protein is CASSENGGPQETQYF.

This chain connects TRBV28 to TRBJ2-3, with D perhaps being TRBD1 or TRBD2 (5 bases each). This CDR3 comprises 17 residues. V shed 2 bases and J shed 1 base, with 16 bases lying between them. Per germline, CDR1 MDHEN and CDR2 SYDVKM. CDR3 in amino acids: CASSLGSRGAGTDTQYF. The CDR3 nucleotides read TGTGCCAGCAGTTTAGGCTCCCGGGGCGCGGGCACAGATACGCAGTATTTT. Full variable domain (outside the CDR3, taken from reference TRBV28 and TRBJ2-3): DVKVTQSSRYLVKRTGEKVFLECVQDMDHENMFWYRQDPGLGLRLIYFSYDVKMKEKGDIPEGYSVSREKKERFSLILESASTNQTSMYLCASSLGSRGAGTDTQYFGPGTRLTVL.

V usage is TRBV7-9 and J usage is TRBJ2-1, with D perhaps assigned TRBD1 or TRBD2 (5 bases each). V was trimmed by 3 bases and J by 12 bases, leaving 18 bases between them. The CDR3 is made up of 14 amino acids. CDR1 and CDR2 from the germline V gene are SEHNR and FQNEAQ (reference sequence). Here the CDR3 DNA reads TGTGCCAGCAGCTTCTTCCAAGGGACGGAATGGCAGTTCTTC. Residues: CASSFFQGTEWQFF. Looking up the rest from reference TRBV7-9 and TRBJ2-1 gives the full variable domain: DTGVSQNPRHKITKRGQNVTFRCDPISEHNRLYWYRQTLGQGPEFLTYFQNEAQLEKSRLLSDRFSAERPKGSFSTLEIQRTEQGDSAMYLCASSFFQGTEWQFFGPGTRLTVL.

The chain recombines TRBV11-2 with TRBJ2-3; 8 bases agree with TRBD2. Germline trimming cut 4 bases from V and 2 bases from J; bases unmatched to any gene: 14. The CDR3 sequence is 18 residues long. Germline V gives CDR1 SGHAT, CDR2 FQNNGV. The CDR3 region is CASSSRPPYSGNTDTQYF. CDR3 bases: TGTGCCAGCAGCTCCCGGCCGCCCTATAGCGGGAACACAGATACGCAGTATTTT.

The chain recombines TRBV5-1 with TRBJ2-1; tentatively, D is TRBD1 or TRBD2 (5 bases each). The CDR3 contains 14 residues. V dropped 3 bases and J dropped 3 bases, with 10 bases sitting between them. Germline V gene lookup returns CDR1 SGHRS and CDR2 YFSETQ. The CDR3 region is CASSSGTVYNEQFF. The CDR3 bases are TGCGCCAGCAGCTCAGGGACGGTCTACAATGAGCAGTTCTTC.

As for this clone: The same CDR3 arises from other DNA sequences in this sample as well. The genes are TRBV5-4 and TRBJ2-2; the D is unclear. The CDR3 runs to 13 residues. With 2 bases removed from V and 3 bases from J, the gap between germline ends came to 5 bases. Looked up from germline, CDR1 is SGHNT and CDR2 is YYREEE (reference sequence). This CDR3 is CASSFQDTGELFF. The CDR3 DNA reads as TGTGCCAGCAGCTTCCAAGACACCGGGGAGCTGTTTTTT.

This clone was seen just once. The chain carries TRBV5-4 and TRBJ2-7, with 8 bases fitting TRBD1. The V gene end was trimmed by 4 bases and the J gene end by 2 bases; junction bases not matched to a gene: 5. Looked up from germline, CDR1 is SGHNT and CDR2 is YYREEE (reference sequence). The CDR3 extends over 14 amino acids. The CDR3 bases are TGTGCCAGCAGCACACGACAGGGGACCTACGAGCAGTACTTC. Amino acids: CASSTRQGTYEQYF. Looking up the rest from reference TRBV5-4 and TRBJ2-7 gives the full variable domain: ETGVTQSPTHLIKTRGQQVTLRCSSQSGHNTVSWYQQALGQGPQFIFQYYREEENGRGNFPPRFSGLQFPNYSSELNVNALELDDSALYLCASSTRQGTYEQYFGPGTRLTVT.

This sequence joins TRBV29-1 and TRBJ2-1; D ambiguous. The CDR3 length is 10 residues. V was trimmed by 5 bases and J by 15 bases, leaving 14 bases between them. CDR1 is SQVTM and CDR2 is ANQGSEA in the germline V gene. The CDR3 sequence is CSVRTGLVFF. The CDR3 DNA reads as TGCAGCGTTCGGACGGGTTTGGTGTTCTTC.

V usage is TRBV28 and J usage is TRBJ1-1; D ambiguous. CDR1 is MDHEN and CDR2 is SYDVKM in the germline V gene. V was shortened by 5 bases and J by 9 bases, with 19 bases between the two germline ends. There are 14 residues in the CDR3. Here the CDR3 reads CASSPPGGSLKAFF. Written as DNA, the CDR3 is TGTGCCAGCAGTCCCCCAGGAGGGAGTCTCAAAGCTTTCTTT. Combining the CDR3 with reference TRBV28 and TRBJ1-1 gives the whole variable domain DVKVTQSSRYLVKRTGEKVFLECVQDMDHENMFWYRQDPGLGLRLIYFSYDVKMKEKGDIPEGYSVSREKKERFSLILESASTNQTSMYLCASSPPGGSLKAFFGQGTRLTVV.

J is TRBJ1-2 and V is TRBV15; D not certain. Deletions cut 3 bases from V and 2 bases from J, with 10 bases between. CDR1 LNHNV and CDR2 YYDKDF come from the germline V gene (reference sequence). The CDR3 contains 14 residues. The CDR3, as DNA: TGTGCCACCAGCAGGGAAGTGGGCAACTATGGCTACACCTTC. It specifies CATSREVGNYGYTF.

The J gene is TRBJ1-2, the V gene TRBV19; no definite D call. The CDR3 totals 13 residues. Germline loops: CDR1 LNHDA, CDR2 SQIVND (reference sequence). The V and J ends lost 3 bases and 8 bases respectively, with 13 bases between them. CDR3 protein: CASSIGSIWGYTF. CDR3 DNA sequence: TGTGCCAGTAGTATCGGGTCTATCTGGGGCTACACCTTC.

The chain carries TRBV5-6 and TRBJ1-1; possibly TRBD1 for D (5 bases). The CDR3 extends over 14 amino acids. CDR1 and CDR2 from the germline V gene are SGHDT and YYEEEE. Trimming took 6 bases from V and 3 from J, leaving 15 bases between them. The CDR3 DNA is TGTGCCAGCACTTTCGGGGCGGGGGACACTGAAGCTTTCTTT. It encodes CASTFGAGDTEAFF.

V and J are TRBV7-2 and TRBJ2-7; 9 bases agree with TRBD2. CDR1 is SGHTA, CDR2 FQGNSA, per germline. Trimming took 1 base from V and 3 from J; bases not matched to a gene: 16. The CDR3 is 19 residues long. The CDR3 bases are TGTGCCAGCAGCTTAGGAGGACTAGCGAGCCGTTTAACCTACTACGAGCAGTACTTC. Translating gives CASSLGGLASRLTYYEQYF. Combining the CDR3 with reference TRBV7-2 and TRBJ2-7 gives the whole variable domain GAGVSQSPSNKVTEKGKDVELRCDPISGHTALYWYRQSLGQGLEFLIYFQGNSAPDKSGLPSDRFSAERTGGSVSTLTIQRTQQEDSAVYLCASSLGGLASRLTYYEQYFGPGTRLTVT.

The rearrangement links TRBV15 to TRBJ2-5; 12 positions agree with TRBD2. The CDR3 spans 15 residues. The germline CDR1 and CDR2 sequences are LNHNV and YYDKDF (reference sequence). The junction had 6 bases not matched to a gene; V was cut back by 5 bases and J by 5 bases. The CDR3 nucleotides read TGTGCCACCAGCGCTAGACTAGCGGGAGTGGAGACCCAGTACTTC. Protein product: CATSARLAGVETQYF.